This T cell receptor (beta chain) is drawn from a study of T cell changes during pregnancy in multiple sclerosis (dated by TCRdb to the late 2010s). For context, the study as a whole: Changes in the T cell repertoire over the course of pregnancy were examined in this study in women with multiple sclerosis.

With respect to this clone: Its cognate antigen has yet to be identified. Base quality data are lacking; no much larger clone is found one base away.

The library was produced with the immunoSEQ multiplex PCR assay. As stored in TCRdb, this immuneACCESS dataset retains in-frame rearrangements with V and J assigned. A fraction of the clones does not appear; measured against another copy, unresolved V genes explain less than half of the discrepancy, and the remainder lacks a known reason. The sample profile shows just under 60,000 clones; 85% to 95% of them were found once. The top ten clones comprise over 0.8% of the sample. V and J are truncated by 2 bases and 2 bases respectively, leaving an intervening sequence of 14 bases. From the cysteine up to the phenylalanine, the CDR3 has a length of 15 residues. Only the CDR3 DNA is retained, 45 bases long and in frame from the first base. The germline V gene (reference sequence) supplies CDR1 GTSNPN and CDR2 SVGIG.

Sample: peripheral blood, taken in the first trimester of pregnancy. The sequence derives from a female donor with multiple sclerosis, enrolled in a pregnancy study. The rearranged chain carries TRBV30 and TRBJ2-3; no D segment can be confidently identified. The CDR3 protein: CAWSSLGSNTDTQYF. The nucleotide sequence is TGTGCCTGGAGTAGCCTGGGCTCTAACACAGATACGCAGTATTTT.